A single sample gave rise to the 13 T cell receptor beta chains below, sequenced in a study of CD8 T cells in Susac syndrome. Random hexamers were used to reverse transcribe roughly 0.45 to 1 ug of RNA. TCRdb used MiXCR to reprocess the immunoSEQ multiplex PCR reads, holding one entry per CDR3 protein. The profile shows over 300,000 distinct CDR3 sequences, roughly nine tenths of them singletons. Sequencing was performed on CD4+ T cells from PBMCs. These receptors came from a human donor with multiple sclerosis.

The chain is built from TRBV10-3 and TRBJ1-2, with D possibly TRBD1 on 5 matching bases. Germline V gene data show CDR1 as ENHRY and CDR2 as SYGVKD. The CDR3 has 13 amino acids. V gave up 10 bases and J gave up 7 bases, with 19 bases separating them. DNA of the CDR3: TGTGCCACCACTGGCGGGGCCGAGGCTGGCTACACCTTC. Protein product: CATTGGAEAGYTF.

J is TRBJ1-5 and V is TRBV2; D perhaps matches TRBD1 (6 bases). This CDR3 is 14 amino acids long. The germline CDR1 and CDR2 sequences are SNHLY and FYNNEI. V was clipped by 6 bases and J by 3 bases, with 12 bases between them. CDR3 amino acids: CASRRGGPNQPQHF. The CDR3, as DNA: TGTGCCAGCAGGAGGGGGGGCCCCAATCAGCCCCAGCATTTT.

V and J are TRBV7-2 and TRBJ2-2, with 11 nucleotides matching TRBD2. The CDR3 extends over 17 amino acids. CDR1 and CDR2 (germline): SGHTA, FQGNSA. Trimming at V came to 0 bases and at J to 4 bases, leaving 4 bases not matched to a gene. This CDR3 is CASSLALLAGATGELFF. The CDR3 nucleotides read TGTGCCAGCAGCTTAGCGCTACTAGCGGGAGCCACCGGGGAGCTGTTTTTT.

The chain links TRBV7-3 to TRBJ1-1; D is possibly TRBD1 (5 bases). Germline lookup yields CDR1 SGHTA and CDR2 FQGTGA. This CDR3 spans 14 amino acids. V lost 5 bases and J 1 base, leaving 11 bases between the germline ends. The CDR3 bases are TGTGCCAGCAGCCGGATGGGGGGGAACACTGAAGCTTTCTTT. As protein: CASSRMGGNTEAFF.

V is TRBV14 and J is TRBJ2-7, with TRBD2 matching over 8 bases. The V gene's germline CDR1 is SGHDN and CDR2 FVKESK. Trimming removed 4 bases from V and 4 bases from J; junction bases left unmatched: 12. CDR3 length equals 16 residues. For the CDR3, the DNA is TGTGCCAGCAGCCTCGGCCCCGGACTAGCTAGGTACGAGCAGTACTTC. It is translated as CASSLGPGLARYEQYF.

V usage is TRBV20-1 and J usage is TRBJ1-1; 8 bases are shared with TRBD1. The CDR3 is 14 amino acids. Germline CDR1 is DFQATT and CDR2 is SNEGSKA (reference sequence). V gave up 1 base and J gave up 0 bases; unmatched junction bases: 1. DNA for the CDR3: TGCAGTGCTAGAGGGGACAGGATGAACACTGAAGCTTTCTTT. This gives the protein CSARGDRMNTEAFF.

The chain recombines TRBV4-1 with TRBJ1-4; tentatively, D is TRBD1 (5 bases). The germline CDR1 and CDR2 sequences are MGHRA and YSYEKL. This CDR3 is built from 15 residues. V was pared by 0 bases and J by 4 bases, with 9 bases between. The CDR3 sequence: CASSQDQGLNEKLFF. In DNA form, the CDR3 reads TGCGCCAGCAGCCAAGACCAGGGCCTTAATGAAAAACTGTTTTTT.

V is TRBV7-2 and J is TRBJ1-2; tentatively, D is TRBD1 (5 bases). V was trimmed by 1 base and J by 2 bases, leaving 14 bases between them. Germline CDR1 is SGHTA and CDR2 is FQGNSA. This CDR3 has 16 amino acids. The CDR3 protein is CASSLGGVERNYGYTF. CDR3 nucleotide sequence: TGTGCCAGCAGCTTAGGGGGGGTCGAACGAAACTATGGCTACACCTTC. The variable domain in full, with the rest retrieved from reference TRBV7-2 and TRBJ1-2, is GAGVSQSPSNKVTEKGKDVELRCDPISGHTALYWYRQSLGQGLEFLIYFQGNSAPDKSGLPSDRFSAERTGGSVSTLTIQRTQQEDSAVYLCASSLGGVERNYGYTFGSGTRLTVV.

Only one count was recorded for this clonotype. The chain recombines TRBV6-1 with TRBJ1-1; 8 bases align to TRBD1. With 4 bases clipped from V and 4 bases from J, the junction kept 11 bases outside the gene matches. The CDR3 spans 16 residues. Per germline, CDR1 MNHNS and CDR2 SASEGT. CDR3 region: CASSGGVGQGGTEAFF. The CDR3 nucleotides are TGTGCCAGCAGTGGAGGAGTTGGACAGGGAGGCACTGAAGCTTTCTTT.

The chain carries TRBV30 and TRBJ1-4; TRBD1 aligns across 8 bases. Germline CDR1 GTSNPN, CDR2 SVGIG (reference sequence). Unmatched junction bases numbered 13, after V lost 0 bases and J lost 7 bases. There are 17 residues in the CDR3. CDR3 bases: TGTGCCTGGAGTGTGGGGAGCAGGGGGCTTTGGGGTGAAAAACTGTTTTTT. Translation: CAWSVGSRGLWGEKLFF.

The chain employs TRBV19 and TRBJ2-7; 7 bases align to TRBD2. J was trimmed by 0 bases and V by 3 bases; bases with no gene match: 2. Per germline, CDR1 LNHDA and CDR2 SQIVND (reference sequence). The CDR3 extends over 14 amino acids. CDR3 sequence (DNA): TGTGCCAGTAGTATCGCGGGGGACTCCTACGAGCAGTACTTC. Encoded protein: CASSIAGDSYEQYF.

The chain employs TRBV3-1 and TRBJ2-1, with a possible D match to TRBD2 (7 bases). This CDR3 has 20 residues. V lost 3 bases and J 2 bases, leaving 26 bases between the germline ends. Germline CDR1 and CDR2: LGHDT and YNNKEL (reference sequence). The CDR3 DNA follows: TGTGCCAGCAGCCAGTCGCGGAGGCGGGGGCCTTCTCTCACCTACAATGAGCAGTTCTTC. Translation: CASSQSRRRGPSLTYNEQFF.

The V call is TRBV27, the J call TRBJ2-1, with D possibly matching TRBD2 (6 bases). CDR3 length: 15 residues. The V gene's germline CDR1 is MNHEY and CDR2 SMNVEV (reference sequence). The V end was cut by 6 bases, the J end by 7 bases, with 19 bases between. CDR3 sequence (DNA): TGTGCCAGCAGAAGGGCCAGCGCCGGGGGAAATGAGCAGTTCTTC. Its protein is CASRRASAGGNEQFF.